Below, 19 T cell receptor beta chains from the same sample are listed, as sequenced in a study of blood T cell repertoires in COVID-19. Sequencing used immunoSEQ multiplex PCR; TCRdb keeps in-frame clones, though not all of them. The table records approximately 280,000 clones, around 84% of them present only once. The sample was PBMCs or T cells enriched from blood (not recorded which). These receptors originate from a man aged 40-55 years who had been exposed to COVID-19.

This clone was seen repeatedly, ten times or more. The chain couples TRBV3-1 (or the pseudogene TRBV3-2) to TRBJ2-1, with 14 bases aligning to TRBD2. The germline V gene encodes CDR1 LGHDT and CDR2 YNNKEL (reference sequence). This CDR3 region has 15 residues. V shed 4 bases, J shed 7 bases, and the junction held 3 bases outside the gene matches. The CDR3 DNA reads TGTGCCAGCAGCCCGGGGACTAGCGGGAGAAATGAGCAGTTCTTC. This encodes CASSPGTSGRNEQFF.

This rearrangement joins TRBV2 to TRBJ2-2; weak D call: TRBD2 (6 bases). Trimming removed 3 bases from V and 6 bases from J, with 8 bases in between. This CDR3 has 13 amino acids. Germline loops: CDR1 SNHLY, CDR2 FYNNEI. CDR3 bases: TGTGCCAGCAGTGAGGAGGGATCCGGGGAGCTGTTTTTT. It translates to CASSEEGSGELFF.

The V gene is TRBV7-3, the J gene TRBJ1-1; 7 nucleotides agree with TRBD1. This CDR3 contains 13 residues. V dropped 1 base and J dropped 11; count of bases not matched to a gene: 7. The germline V gene has CDR1 SGHTA and CDR2 FQGTGA. The CDR3 bases are TGTGCCAGCAGCTTAAATATGGAGGACAGGGCTTTCTTT. It is translated as CASSLNMEDRAFF.

This chain uses TRBV7-3 with TRBJ1-1; D call uncertain. CDR1 is SGHTA, CDR2 FQGTGA, per germline. Trimming left V 2 bases short and J 0 bases short, with 19 bases between. The CDR3 length is 18 residues. The CDR3 DNA reads as TGTGCCAGCAGCTTATCGGTCGGAGGTCCACCCCTGAACACTGAAGCTTTCTTT. It translates to CASSLSVGGPPLNTEAFF.

The genes are TRBV9 and TRBJ2-1, with TRBD2 as a possible D gene (5 bases). From germline, CDR1 is SGDLS and CDR2 YYNGEE. Between the trimmed V and J ends, which lost 4 bases and 0 bases, there was a span of 11 bases. This CDR3 contains 15 residues. The CDR3 loop is CASSRLGSSYNEQFF. CDR3 nucleotides: TGTGCCAGCAGCAGGTTAGGGAGCTCCTACAATGAGCAGTTCTTC.

The DNA for the CDR3 is TGCGCCAGCAGAAGCTGGACAGTGAACACTGAAGCTTTCTTT. Protein: CASRSWTVNTEAFF. The chain recombines TRBV5-1 with TRBJ1-1; a possible D gene is TRBD1 (6 bases). CDR1 and CDR2 from the germline V gene are SGHRS and YFSETQ. The CDR3 is 14 amino acids. Trimming left V 5 bases short and J 0 bases short, with 11 bases between.

The chain is built from TRBV5-1 and TRBJ2-2; D gene ambiguous. V was cut by 4 bases and J by 4 bases, with 11 bases left in between. Germline CDR1 reads SGHRS; CDR2 reads YFSETQ. The CDR3 runs 14 residues. This CDR3 is CASSPWYGTGELFF. The CDR3 coding sequence is TGCGCCAGCAGCCCCTGGTACGGCACCGGGGAGCTGTTTTTT.

This chain connects TRBV10-3 to TRBJ2-1; a weak D match, TRBD2 (6 bases). The CDR3 has 16 residues. From germline, CDR1 is ENHRY and CDR2 SYGVKD. V was cut by 5 bases and J by 6 bases, with 20 bases left in between. CDR3 in amino acids: CAISMLREPVGNEQFF. CDR3 DNA: TGTGCCATCAGTATGCTTCGGGAGCCTGTCGGCAATGAGCAGTTCTTC.

DNA for the CDR3: TGTGCCAGCAGCACCGGGACAGGCATAACGAACGGCTACACCTTC. This codes for CASSTGTGITNGYTF. The chain links TRBV7-6 to TRBJ1-2, with 8 nucleotides matching TRBD1. This CDR3 has 15 residues. With 5 bases clipped from V and 8 bases from J, the junction kept 13 bases outside the gene matches. Germline values: CDR1 SGHVS, CDR2 FNYEAQ.

This clone was seen more than once but under ten times. The chain combines TRBV29-1 with TRBJ1-1, with no clear D. The germline CDR1 and CDR2 sequences are SQVTM and ANQGSEA. Trimming cost V 4 bases and J 0 bases, with 9 bases left between them. The CDR3 runs 13 residues. CDR3: CSVVRGLNTEAFF. CDR3 bases: TGCAGCGTTGTGCGAGGCTTGAACACTGAAGCTTTCTTT. Full variable domain (remainder filled in from reference TRBV29-1 and TRBJ1-1): SAVISQKPSRDICQRGTSLTIQCQVDSQVTMMFWYRQQPGQSLTLIATANQGSEATYESGFVIDKFPISRPNLTFSTLTVSNMSPEDSSIYLCSVVRGLNTEAFFGQGTRLTVV.

The rearrangement links TRBV11-2 to TRBJ2-7, with TRBD1 matching over 8 bases. The CDR3 runs to 15 residues. J was trimmed by 0 bases and V by 5 bases; bases with no gene match: 6. Looked up from germline, CDR1 is SGHAT and CDR2 is FQNNGV. CDR3 DNA sequence: TGTGCCAGCAGCACCCGGACAGGGAGCTCCTACGAGCAGTACTTC. This codes for CASSTRTGSSYEQYF.

This clone has only one observation. This rearrangement joins TRBV28 to TRBJ2-1, with 8 nucleotides matching TRBD2. The V gene's germline CDR1 is MDHEN and CDR2 SYDVKM. The V gene end was trimmed by 2 bases and the J gene end by 7 bases; junction bases not matched to a gene: 4. This CDR3 has 14 residues. For the CDR3, the DNA is TGTGCCAGCAGTTTAGCGGGAGGAAAAAATGAGCAGTTCTTC. It specifies CASSLAGGKNEQFF.

A word on this clone: In the same sample, other DNA sequences code for this CDR3. The genes are TRBV18 and TRBJ1-5; TRBD1 matches at 9 bases. This CDR3 region has 14 residues. Germline V CDR1 and CDR2: KGHSH, LQKENI. V was clipped by 6 bases and J by 8 bases; unmatched bases: 8. CDR3 sequence: CASSPGQGGEPQHF. In nucleotides, the CDR3 is TGTGCCAGCTCGCCGGGACAGGGAGGGGAGCCCCAGCATTTT.

V is TRBV5-1 and J is TRBJ2-7, with TRBD2 matching 11 bases. Per the germline V gene, CDR1 is SGHRS and CDR2 is YFSETQ. This CDR3 is built from 17 residues. The V segment lost 3 bases and the J segment 0 bases; nucleotides outside the gene matches: 8. CDR3 sequence (DNA): TGCGCCAGCAGCTCTCCAAGGGGACTAGCGGACTCCTACGAGCAGTACTTC. It specifies CASSSPRGLADSYEQYF. Full variable domain (outside the CDR3, taken from reference TRBV5-1 and TRBJ2-7): KAGVTQTPRYLIKTRGQQVTLSCSPISGHRSVSWYQQTPGQGLQFLFEYFSETQRNKGNFPGRFSGRQFSNSRSEMNVSTLELGDSALYLCASSSPRGLADSYEQYFGPGTRLTVT.

This clone was counted many times. The V call is TRBV18, the J call TRBJ1-5, with D possibly TRBD1 on 6 matching bases. Between the trimmed V and J ends, which lost 6 bases and 0 bases, there was a span of 12 bases. This CDR3 is built from 15 residues. Germline lookup yields CDR1 KGHSH and CDR2 LQKENI. The CDR3 sequence: CASSAGQISNQPQHF. CDR3 nucleotide sequence: TGTGCCAGCTCCGCAGGACAGATTAGCAATCAGCCCCAGCATTTT. Complete variable domain (other parts from reference TRBV18 and TRBJ1-5): NAGVMQNPRHLVRRRGQEARLRCSPMKGHSHVYWYRQLPEEGLKFMVYLQKENIIDESGMPKERFSAEFPKEGPSILRIQQVVRGDSAAYFCASSAGQISNQPQHFGDGTRLSIL.

A few counts support this clone. The chain employs TRBV5-1 and TRBJ1-1, with a weak D call TRBD1 (5 bases). From germline, CDR1 is SGHRS and CDR2 YFSETQ. This CDR3 spans 16 amino acids. The ends were cut back, 0 bases at V and 1 base at J, with 13 bases in the middle. The CDR3 sequence is CASSLDSQGQNTEAFF. The DNA for the CDR3 is TGCGCCAGCAGCTTGGATTCCCAGGGTCAGAACACTGAAGCTTTCTTT.

In this sample, this clone turned up many times. V usage is TRBV2 and J usage is TRBJ2-5; TRBD2 matches 12 bases. Germline V gene data show CDR1 as SNHLY and CDR2 as FYNNEI. CDR3 size: 16 residues. V shed 4 bases and J 5 bases; nucleotides not matched to a gene: 8. The CDR3 nucleotides are TGTGCCAGCAGTGGGACTAGCGGGATTGGCGGGGAGACCCAGTACTTC. It translates to CASSGTSGIGGETQYF.

With regard to this clone: Other DNA sequences in the same sample also yield this CDR3. The chain couples TRBV30 to TRBJ1-3; D is undetermined. The CDR3 contains 12 residues. CDR1 GTSNPN and CDR2 SVGIG come from the germline V gene (reference sequence). V was trimmed by 2 bases and J by 3 bases, leaving 5 bases between them. CDR3 loop: CAWSLSGNTIYF. The CDR3 DNA reads TGTGCCTGGAGTCTGAGTGGAAACACCATATATTTT. The full variable domain, completed using reference TRBV30 and TRBJ1-3, is SQTIHQWPATLVQPVGSPLSLECTVEGTSNPNLYWYRQAAGRGLQLLFYSVGIGQISSEVPQNLSASRPQDRQFILSSKKLLLSDSGFYLCAWSLSGNTIYFGEGSWLTVV.

This rearrangement joins TRBV12-3 or TRBV12-4 to TRBJ1-2; tentatively, D is TRBD1 (6 bases). Deletions cut 7 bases from V and 5 bases from J, with 11 bases between. The CDR3 has 12 residues. The CDR3 protein is CASTPGAYGYTF. The CDR3 DNA reads TGTGCCAGCACCCCAGGGGCGTATGGCTACACCTTC.